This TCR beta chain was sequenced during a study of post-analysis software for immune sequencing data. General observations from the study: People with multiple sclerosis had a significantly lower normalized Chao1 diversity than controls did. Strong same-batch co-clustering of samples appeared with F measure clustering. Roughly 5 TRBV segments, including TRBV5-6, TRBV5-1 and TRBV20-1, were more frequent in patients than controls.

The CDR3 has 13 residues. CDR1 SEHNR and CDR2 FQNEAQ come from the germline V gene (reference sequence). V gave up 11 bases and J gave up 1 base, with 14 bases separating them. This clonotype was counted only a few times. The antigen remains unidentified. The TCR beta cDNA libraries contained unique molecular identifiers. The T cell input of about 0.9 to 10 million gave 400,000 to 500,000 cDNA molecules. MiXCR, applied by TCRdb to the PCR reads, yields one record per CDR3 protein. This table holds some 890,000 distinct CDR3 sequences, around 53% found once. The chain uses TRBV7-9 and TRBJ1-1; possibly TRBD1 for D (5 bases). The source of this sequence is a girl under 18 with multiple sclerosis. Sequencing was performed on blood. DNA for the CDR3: TGTGCCGGTAACCCCCAGGGGAACACTGAAGCTTTCTTT. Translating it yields CAGNPQGNTEAFF.